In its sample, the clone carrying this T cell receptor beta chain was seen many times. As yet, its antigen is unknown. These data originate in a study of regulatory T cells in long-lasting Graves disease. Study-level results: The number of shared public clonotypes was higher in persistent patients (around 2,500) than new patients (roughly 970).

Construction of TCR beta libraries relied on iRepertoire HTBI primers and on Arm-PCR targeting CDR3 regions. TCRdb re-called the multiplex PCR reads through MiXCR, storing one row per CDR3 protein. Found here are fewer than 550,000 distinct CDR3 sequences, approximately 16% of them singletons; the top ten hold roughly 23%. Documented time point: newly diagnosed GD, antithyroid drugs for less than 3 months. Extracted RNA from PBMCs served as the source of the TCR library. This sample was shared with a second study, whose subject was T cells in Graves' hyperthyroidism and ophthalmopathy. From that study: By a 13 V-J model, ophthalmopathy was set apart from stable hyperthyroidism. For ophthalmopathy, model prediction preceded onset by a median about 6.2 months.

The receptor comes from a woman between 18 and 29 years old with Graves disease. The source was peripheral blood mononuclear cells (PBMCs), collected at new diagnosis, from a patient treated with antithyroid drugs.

CDR3: CASSPRERDEQFF. The CDR3 nucleotides read TGTGCCAGCAGTCCCCGTGAACGCGATGAGCAGTTCTTC. This chain connects TRBV6-2 or TRBV6-3 to TRBJ2-1; D uncertain. From germline, CDR1 is MNHEY and CDR2 SVGEGT. The CDR3 sequence is 13 residues long. Trimming took off 5 bases at V and 8 bases at J, with 13 bases between the two ends.